These 8 T cell receptor beta chains originate from one sample sequenced in a study of patients and donors after allogeneic stem cell transplantation. TCRdb used MiXCR to reprocess the RT-PCR reads, holding one entry per CDR3 protein. In the table there are 800,000 to 1,000,000 distinct CDR3 sequences, about 20% of which are singletons. The sample was blood, either unsorted or a sorted T cell fraction (not recorded which). All receptors come from a human donor who was either an allogeneic HSCT recipient or a stem cell or donor lymphocyte infusion donor (not recorded which). It is not recorded whose cells these are; they may come from a transplant donor.

This clonotype was observed at least ten times. The chain combines TRBV5-1 with TRBJ2-1; D may match TRBD1 or TRBD2 (5 bases each). The CDR3 totals 16 residues. From germline, CDR1 is SGHRS and CDR2 YFSETQ. With 4 bases removed from V and 0 bases from J, the gap between germline ends came to 14 bases. DNA of the CDR3: TGCGCCAGCAGCCCAGGGAGAGGAAGCTCCTACAATGAGCAGTTCTTC. Amino acids: CASSPGRGSSYNEQFF. Full variable domain (outside the CDR3, taken from reference TRBV5-1 and TRBJ2-1): KAGVTQTPRYLIKTRGQQVTLSCSPISGHRSVSWYQQTPGQGLQFLFEYFSETQRNKGNFPGRFSGRQFSNSRSEMNVSTLELGDSALYLCASSPGRGSSYNEQFFGPGTRLTVL.

The gene calls are TRBV11-1 and TRBJ1-1; no clear D. V lost 1 base, J lost 8 bases, and 11 bases lay in between. CDR3 size: 13 residues. CDR1 and CDR2 (germline): SGHAT, FQDESV (reference sequence). CDR3 sequence reads: CASSLGAPTEAFF. The CDR3 DNA follows: TGTGCCAGCAGCTTAGGAGCGCCGACCGAAGCTTTCTTT.

The sample holds a few counts of this clonotype. V is TRBV6-5 and J is TRBJ1-3; 8 bases align to TRBD1. The germline gives CDR1 MNHEY, CDR2 SVGAGI. Trimming at V came to 4 bases and at J to 0 bases, leaving 8 bases not matched to a gene. This CDR3 is built from 17 residues. The CDR3 DNA reads as TGTGCCAGCAGTTCGACCCAGGGGGCCCTCTCTGGAAACACCATATATTTT. The encoded protein is CASSSTQGALSGNTIYF.

This chain uses TRBV5-6 with TRBJ2-7; D is undetermined. Trimming pared 3 bases from V and 3 bases from J, leaving 13 bases between. The CDR3 is 14 amino acids. Germline CDR1 is SGHDT and CDR2 is YYEEEE. This chain's CDR3 is CASSSWFFDYEQYF. CDR3 nucleotides: TGTGCCAGCAGCTCATGGTTCTTTGACTACGAGCAGTACTTC.

In its sample, this clonotype was seen a few times. The J gene is TRBJ1-5, the V gene TRBV20-1, with D uncertain. Looked up from germline, CDR1 is DFQATT and CDR2 is SNEGSKA (reference sequence). The CDR3 spans 16 residues. V lost 6 bases to trimming and J lost 3 bases, with 21 bases between them. CDR3 loop: CSAPRGRGSPNQPQHF. Here the CDR3 DNA reads TGCAGTGCACCGCGAGGGCGGGGAAGTCCCAATCAGCCCCAGCATTTT.

A few counts support this clonotype. This chain links TRBV6-5 with TRBJ2-7; TRBD2 matches 7 bases. Trimming took 0 bases from V and 2 from J; bases not matched to a gene: 7. This CDR3 spans 16 amino acids. Per the germline V gene, CDR1 is MNHEY and CDR2 is SVGAGI. The CDR3 region has the DNA TGTGCCAGCAGTTACTCGAGGGGAGGGCTTACCTACGAGCAGTACTTC. Its translation is CASSYSRGGLTYEQYF.

This clonotype was seen more than once but under ten times. The rearrangement uses TRBV29-1 and TRBJ2-7; no definite D call. The V gene lost 4 bases and the J gene lost 2 bases, with 9 bases spanning the gap. Germline V CDR1 and CDR2: SQVTM, ANQGSEA. The CDR3 runs to 12 residues. The chain's CDR3 is CSVVPDAYEQYF. CDR3 DNA: TGCAGCGTTGTGCCAGATGCCTACGAGCAGTACTTC.

This clonotype showed up just a few times. The V call is TRBV20-1, the J call TRBJ1-4; possible D gene TRBD1, 5 bases. This CDR3 spans 13 amino acids. Trimming cost V 1 base and J 8 bases, with 11 bases left between them. Germline V CDR1 and CDR2: DFQATT, SNEGSKA (reference sequence). The CDR3 sequence: CSARGPTVEKLFF. CDR3 nucleotides: TGCAGTGCTAGAGGTCCGACAGTGGAAAAACTGTTTTTT.